The clone carrying this T cell receptor (beta chain) was counted between two and nine times. Its antigen is currently unknown. TCRdb re-derived calls from the 5' RACE reads in MiXCR, one entry per CDR3 protein. Among under 150,000 distinct CDR3 sequences, roughly 15% were seen once, and the ten largest hold over 11%. This sample is part of a study of T-cell memory formation after mild COVID-19. About the study: Largely donor-specific sequence clusters came from two donors. Study outcomes and limitations: Cross-reactive memory apparently joined, as some responding clones appeared in pre-infection memory.

V lost 9 bases to trimming and J lost 4 bases, with 12 bases between them. The CDR3 consists of 12 residues. CDR1 is LNHDA and CDR2 is SQIVND in the germline V gene (reference sequence). V gene TRBV19 combines with J gene TRBJ1-2, with D possibly TRBD1 on 6 matching bases. This sequence originates from an adult woman who had mild COVID-19 (a few samples of this study predate the infection). Cell type and time point are not known. The sequencing sample was made of PBMCs or a T cell subset sorted from them (not recorded which). The chain's CDR3 is CASIDRTYGYTF. DNA of the CDR3: TGTGCCAGCATCGACAGGACCTATGGCTACACCTTC. Complete variable domain (other parts from reference TRBV19 and TRBJ1-2): DGGITQSPKYLFRKEGQNVTLSCEQNLNHDAMYWYRQDPGQGLRLIYYSQIVNDFQKGDIAEGYSVSREKKESFPLTVTSAQKNPTAFYLCASIDRTYGYTFGSGTRLTVV.